Described below is a single TCR beta chain sequence and its context. V shed 3 bases and J 10 bases; nucleotides not matched to a gene: 5. Germline loops: CDR1 WNHNN, CDR2 SYGVQD (reference sequence). CDR3 length: 15 amino acids. The sample comes from a study of blood T cell repertoires in COVID-19. Sequencing was performed with immunoSEQ multiplex PCR; in TCRdb, only in-frame clones are kept and a portion is missing. The table includes 300,000 to 450,000 clones, roughly 80% detected once. This TCR derives from a human donor with acute or convalescent COVID-19. The donor label of this sample is uncertain. Sequencing was performed on peripheral blood. The J gene is TRBJ2-2, the V gene TRBV10-1; 13 nucleotides agree with TRBD2. The CDR3 region is CASSDNGLAGVELFF. For the CDR3, the DNA is TGCGCCAGCAGTGACAATGGACTAGCGGGAGTGGAGCTGTTTTTT.